This T cell receptor beta chain appears in the sequencing data of a study of cytomegalovirus exposure and HLA in healthy donors listed by TCRdb under 2017. The study in broad terms: An earlier analysis of some 550 of the donors reported approximately 290 Gb of sequence data and more than 90 million unique TCR beta sequences from around 200 million T cells. An early release covering around 630 HLA-typed donors comprised approximately 300 gigabases of sequencing data and 65 million to 100 million unique TCR sequences. The genetic ancestry cluster associated with self-reported Caucasian donors included 70% to 85% of the 398 genotyped donors. The aim of the study was to test whether cataloging public T cell receptors could identify signatures of past pathogen exposure. The study profiled the T cell repertoires of hundreds of subjects by immunosequencing and related them to cytomegalovirus serostatus. Along with the roughly 670-subject first cohort, a separate validation cohort of over a hundred different subjects was used. The study combined high-throughput TCR immunosequencing, statistical association of individual TCRs with disease status, and machine learning to predict cytomegalovirus infection status. A later analysis re-examined previously published TCR beta repertoires from around 670 donors and added high-resolution HLA genotyping to investigate patterns of TCR occurrence. Rather than using new phenotypic data, the later analysis identified candidate immune exposures from TCR beta sequences and from how often those sequences occurred across donors. To decide whether each TCR beta V gene segment behaved as functional or pseudogenic, an earlier analysis of nearly 600 of the donors relied on high-throughput TCR beta sequencing. Donor age, sex, ethnicity and CMV serostatus were compiled alongside the repertoire data. A later genetic analysis took genome-wide SNP genotypes for about 60% of the roughly 670 donors and used that subset as a discovery cohort. Every discovery cohort repertoire had been produced on one sequencing platform. HLA typing included class I and class II loci at four-digit resolution. The number of donors typed differed by locus, with 629-630 for A, B, C, DRB1 and DQB1, more than 500 for DQA1, 606 for DPA1, and under 490 for DPB1. Four or five DR-DQ haplotypes were handled as single units for association and clustering because linkage in the cohort was strong. Across 398 genotyped donors of the cohort, an average of about 200,000 unique TCR beta nucleotide sequences per donor were sequenced, and roughly 20% of those sequences were non-productive.

Note on this clone: The antigen this receptor binds is unknown. Nothing much larger sits one base from this clone, and base qualities are not available.

Libraries were constructed by the immunoSEQ multiplex PCR assay. The multiplex PCR relied on a mix of 60 forward primers for TCR Vbeta segments and 13 reverse primers for TCR Jbeta segments. Amplification of the CDR3 region of rearranged TCR beta genes was performed with a multiplex PCR assay on genomic DNA. The Illumina HiSeq System was used to sequence the amplified TCR beta libraries as 87-base-pair reads. For the original study's pipeline: Across the 670 or so repertoires, a later analysis counted around 80 million unique TCR beta chains, roughly 11 million of which were shared by at least two donors. Raw reads were error-corrected and collapsed into unique sequences by a nearest-neighbor algorithm in which closely related sequences were merged to remove PCR and sequencing errors. To assign V, D and J gene segments, CDR3 sequences were aligned to IMGT reference sequences. For a sequence to be retained, a match of at least six nucleotides to both a V gene segment and a J gene segment was required. Rearrangements were called productive when the CDR3 lacked stop codons and stayed in frame with V and J; all others were non-productive. CDR3 was defined according to IMGT convention as the region running from the second conserved V-encoded cysteine to the conserved J-encoded phenylalanine. In an earlier analysis of just under 600 of the donors, sequences lacking an unambiguous match to a single V gene segment were excluded. An earlier analysis of about 600 of the donors called V segments functional above 56.7% productive rearrangements and segregating when the between-donor standard deviation exceeded 5%. A statistical classification framework was built to diagnose cytomegalovirus status from the catalog of TCR beta chain sequences. V and J gene assignment, in a later analysis, came from comparing TCR nucleotide sequences with IMGT/GENE-DB human TR gene sequences. A later analysis assigned CDR3 sequences and most-parsimonious VDJ recombination scenarios with the TCRdist pipeline. In a later analysis, every TCR beta chain was defined by the combination of its CDR3 amino acid sequence and its V-gene family, and reads without a unique V-gene family were dropped. As a way to deal with suspected cross-contamination and a sequencing artifact, a later analysis dropped nearly 600 nucleotide sequences that were highly shared and had low generation probability. In a later analysis, a clonal expansion index was calculated for each public chain from normalized within-repertoire ranks of inferred template counts. A later analysis computed generation probabilities with a VDJ recombination model fitted to out-of-frame rearrangements, and checked the results against IGoR. A later analysis scored TCR-TCR, TCR-HLA and TCR-CMV co-occurrence with hypergeometric tests, applying a repertoire-size bias correction to TCR pairs. In a later analysis, false discovery rates were estimated by permuting HLA or CMV assignments 20 times. In a later analysis, co-occurring TCRs were grouped with DBSCAN, and TCRdist sequence similarity was added when clustering was performed within HLA-allele-positive subsets. Repertoires with fewer than 30,000 or more than 120,000 public chains, plus five repertoires with anomalous nucleotide sharing, were excluded from co-occurrence clustering. This immuneACCESS table, as held by TCRdb, lists in-frame sequences with V and J called but not all clones. Of the missing ones, under half trace to an unresolved V gene in checked studies; the others have no known cause. V, J and clone size were drawn from that table, and D and trimming were deduced from the DNA. The sample has 90,000 to 150,000 clones on record, 76% of them singletons. Together, the top ten hold 12% of the sample.

The cohort consisted of 600 to 750 healthy bone marrow donors. All cohort members were sampled while nominally healthy, although unrecorded immune exposures were likely present. The donor was CMV seropositive and was included in the group of 270 or so seropositive cohort members. Every donor gave a peripheral blood sample, and the peripheral blood mononuclear cells from that sample were used for TCR beta sequencing. Genomic DNA was extracted from the blood cell samples with the Qiagen DNeasy Blood Extraction Kit. Beyond this particular receptor, the publication reports: Presence/absence analyses assumed roughly uniform sequencing depth across donors, an assumption that may not hold. When HLA alleles, especially DR and DQ, strongly co-occurred, attributing TCR associations to individual alleles was difficult. The cohort was sequenced for TCR beta chains only, and without alpha or paired-chain data the features that could be detected were limited. A group of highly shared sequence variants was considered likely to be a technical artifact of the sequencing pipeline. Correlated functional status among segregating V segments might be attributable to linkage disequilibrium, but an unknown experimental factor could not be ruled out. Because the 87-base-pair reads could not distinguish some IMGT-functional V segments, including TRBV6-2 and TRBV6-3, those segments were excluded. In a later analysis, most CMV-associated TCR beta chains were found to appear HLA-restricted, with HLA associations seemingly driven largely by CMV exposure. Three of the identified cytomegalovirus-associated TCR beta chains were confirmed in vitro to be specific for cytomegalovirus antigens. A later analysis reported that several top co-occurrence clusters appeared linked to parvovirus B19, influenza, CMV and Epstein-Barr virus. Cytomegalovirus status was reported to be diagnosed by the classifier with high specificity and sensitivity in both the original and validation cohorts. According to a later genetic analysis, donors in an Asian-associated ancestry cluster had fewer N-insertions in productive TCRs than the roughly 670-donor mean. A total of fewer than 200 TCR beta chains were listed by the study as associated with cytomegalovirus. In a later analysis, TCR association rates were found to vary across HLA loci, with the most associated TCRs seen for DRB1 alleles and the fewest for HLA-C alleles. V-gene and J-gene trimming of TCR beta chains was associated with a missense DCLRE1C variant in a later genetic analysis, and the association was replicated in an independent cohort. A further reported finding was that TCR beta sequences accurately predicted the HLA-A and HLA-B alleles for most subjects in the first cohort. A later analysis found that HLA-associated TCR beta chains were more clonally expanded and had lower generation probabilities than equally common non-associated chains. The only immune exposure information available for the cohort was CMV serostatus. While some public TCRs were present in many individuals, most TCR sequences turned up only very rarely across donors. Because HLA typing was missing for some donors at each locus, association tests included only the typed subset. The earlier analysis of almost 600 of the donors excluded 15 to 20 rarely observed V segments, including chromosome 9 orphons, because counts were too low. It was suggested by the authors that the approach could potentially be generalized to other disease states and immunological phenotypes. In a later analysis, some 18,000 TCR beta sequences were associated with specific HLA alleles at a false discovery rate of 0.05. An earlier analysis of approximately 600 of the donors showed that most TCR beta V segments appeared in productive rearrangements either about 87% or about 30% of the time, which broadly matched IMGT annotations.

There are 14 amino acids in the CDR3, from cysteine to phenylalanine inclusive. The DNA shown is the 42-base CDR3, in frame from base 1. Unmatched junction bases come to 5, with V trimmed by 4 bases and J by 4 bases. CDR1 and CDR2, looked up from the germline V gene, are SGHRS and YFSETQ. The receptor's source is a woman aged 40 to 55 in good health and CMV-seropositive. Recombination connected TRBV5-1 to TRBJ2-3, and TRBD2 aligns with 8 junction nucleotides. The sample consisted of PBMCs. The DNA is TGCGCCAGCAGCGAAGGACTAGCCCCAGATACGCAGTATTTT. This translates into CASSEGLAPDTQYF.